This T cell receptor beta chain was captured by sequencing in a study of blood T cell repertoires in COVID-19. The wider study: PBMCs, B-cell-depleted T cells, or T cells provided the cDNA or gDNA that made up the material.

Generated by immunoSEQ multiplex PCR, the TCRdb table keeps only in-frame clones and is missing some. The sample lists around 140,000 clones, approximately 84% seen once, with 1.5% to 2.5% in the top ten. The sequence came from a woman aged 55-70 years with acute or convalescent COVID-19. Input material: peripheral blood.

Here the CDR3 reads CAISEYLPGQGGWSNQPQHF. The CDR3 bases are TGTGCCATCAGTGAGTATCTACCGGGACAGGGGGGCTGGAGCAATCAGCCCCAGCATTTT. The rearrangement joins TRBV10-3 to TRBJ1-5; 11 bases fit TRBD1. Germline loops: CDR1 ENHRY, CDR2 SYGVKD. V lost 1 base, J lost 1 base, and 12 bases stayed unmatched. CDR3 length equals 20 residues.